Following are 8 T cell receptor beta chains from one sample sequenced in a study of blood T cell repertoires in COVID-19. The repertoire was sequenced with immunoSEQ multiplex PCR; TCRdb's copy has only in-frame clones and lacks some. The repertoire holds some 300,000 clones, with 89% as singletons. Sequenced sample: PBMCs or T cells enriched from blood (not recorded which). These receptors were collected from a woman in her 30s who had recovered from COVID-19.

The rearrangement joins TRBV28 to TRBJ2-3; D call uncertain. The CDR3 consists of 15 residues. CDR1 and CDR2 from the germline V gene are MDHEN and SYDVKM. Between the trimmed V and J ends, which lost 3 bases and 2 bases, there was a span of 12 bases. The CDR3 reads CASSFLAAYTDTQYF. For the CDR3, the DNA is TGTGCCAGCAGTTTCTTGGCGGCCTACACAGATACGCAGTATTTT.

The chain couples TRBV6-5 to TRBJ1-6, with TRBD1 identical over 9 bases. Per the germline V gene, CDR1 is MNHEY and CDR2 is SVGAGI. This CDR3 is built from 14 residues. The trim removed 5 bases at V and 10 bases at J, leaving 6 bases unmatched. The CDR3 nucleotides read TGTGCCAGCAGTCATTGGACAGGGGACTCACCCCTCCACTTT. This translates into CASSHWTGDSPLHF.

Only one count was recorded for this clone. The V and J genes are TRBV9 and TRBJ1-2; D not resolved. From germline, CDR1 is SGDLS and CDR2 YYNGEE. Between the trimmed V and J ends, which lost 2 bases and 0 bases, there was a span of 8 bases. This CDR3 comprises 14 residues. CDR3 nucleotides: TGTGCCAGCAGCGTGGGCAGCTCTAACTATGGCTACACCTTC. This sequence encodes CASSVGSSNYGYTF.

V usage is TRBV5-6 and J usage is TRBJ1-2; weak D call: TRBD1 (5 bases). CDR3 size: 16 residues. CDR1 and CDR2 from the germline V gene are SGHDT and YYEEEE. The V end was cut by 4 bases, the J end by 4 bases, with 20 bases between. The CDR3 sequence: CASSPDGRGVGYGYTF. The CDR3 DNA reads TGTGCCAGCAGCCCCGACGGGAGGGGTGTAGGCTATGGCTACACCTTC.

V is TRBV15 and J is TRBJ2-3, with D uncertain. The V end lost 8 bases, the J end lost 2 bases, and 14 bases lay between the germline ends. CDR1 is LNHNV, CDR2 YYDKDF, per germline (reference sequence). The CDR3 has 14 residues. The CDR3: CATEPGPFTDTQYF. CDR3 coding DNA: TGTGCCACCGAGCCCGGTCCTTTCACAGATACGCAGTATTTT.

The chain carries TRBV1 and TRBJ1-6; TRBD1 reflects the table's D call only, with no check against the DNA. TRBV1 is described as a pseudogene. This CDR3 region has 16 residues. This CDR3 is CTSSQVKGARSSPLHF. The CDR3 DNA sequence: TGCACCAGCAGCCAAGTTAAGGGGGCGAGGAGTTCACCCCTCCACTTT.

This chain's CDR3 is CASSPTRVPGELFF. The CDR3 DNA is TGTGCCAGCAGCCCAACCAGGGTCCCCGGGGAGCTGTTTTTT. V and J are TRBV2 and TRBJ2-2, with TRBD1 as a possible D gene (5 bases). Trimming removed 6 bases from V and 6 bases from J, with 14 bases in between. This CDR3 is built from 14 residues. Germline-derived CDR1 and CDR2 are SNHLY and FYNNEI.

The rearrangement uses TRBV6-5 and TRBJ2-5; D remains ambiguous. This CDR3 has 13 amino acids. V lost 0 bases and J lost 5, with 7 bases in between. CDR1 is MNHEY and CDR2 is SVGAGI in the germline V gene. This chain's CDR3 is CASSYSRWETQYF. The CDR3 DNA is TGTGCCAGCAGTTACTCCCGGTGGGAGACCCAGTACTTC.